These T cell receptor beta chains were read from a single sample in a study of blood T cells in healthy people across ages. TCRdb re-called the 5' RACE reads with MiXCR, one entry per CDR3 protein. The data hold 800,000 to 950,000 distinct CDR3 sequences, with about 27% observed a single time. The same specimen was also included in a second study, on T cells of mothers and their children.

The sequenced material came from blood. These receptors were collected from a woman in her forties in good health. Both conserved end residues are part of each CDR3. A D gene is named only where the DNA matches it firmly. Clone size is stated in some rows and not others, as once, few, many or a class when expanded.

clone size	D gene	V gene	J gene	CDR3 DNA	CDR3 protein
many	-	TRBV12-3/TRBV12-4	TRBJ2-5	TGTGCCAGCAGTTTATCTAGAAAAGAGACCCAGTACTTC	CASSLSRKETQYF
many	-	TRBV6-2/TRBV6-3	TRBJ1-2	TGTGCCAGCAGTTACCCAGGGTCTATGGCTATGGGAGGCTACACCTTC	CASSYPGSMAMGGYTF
-	TRBD2	TRBV30	TRBJ2-5	TGTGCCTGGAGTGAGGGCGGGGGTTCGGAGACCCAGTACTTC	CAWSEGGGSETQYF
few	-	TRBV12-3/TRBV12-4	TRBJ2-1	TGTGCCAGCAGCTCGCCCCACAGGGACGGGGTCAATGAGCAGTTCTTC	CASSSPHRDGVNEQFF
few	TRBD2	TRBV27	TRBJ2-4	TGTGCCAGCAGTTCGCTTCGAACTAGCGGGGGTGACATTCAGTACTTC	CASSSLRTSGGDIQYF
-	-	TRBV7-3	TRBJ2-3	TGTGGCAGCAGCTTAAGAGGGGGCACAGATACGCAGTATTTT	CGSSLRGGTDTQYF
many	-	TRBV29-1	TRBJ1-2	TGCAGCGTTCGGGAGGGGCTAGACTATGGCTACACCTTC	CSVREGLDYGYTF
-	-	TRBV7-2	TRBJ2-3	TGTGCCAGCAGGGCAACACGTTCGAGCACAGATACGCAGTATTTT	CASRATRSSTDTQYF
-	-	TRBV27	TRBJ1-5	TGTGCCAGCAGTTTATCGCTAGGGTACCCTCAGCCCCAGCATTTT	CASSLSLGYPQPQHF
many	TRBD1	TRBV5-5	TRBJ1-2	TGTGCCAGCAGCCCGCTGATATCCGGGACAGATGGCTACACCTTC	CASSPLISGTDGYTF
few	-	TRBV7-9	TRBJ1-1	TGTGCCAGCAGCTCCAATCGGGGGGCCTACCACACTGAAGCTTTCTTT	CASSSNRGAYHTEAFF
few	TRBD1	TRBV12-3/TRBV12-4	TRBJ1-6	TGTGCCAGCAGTTTAAACAGGGGGCGAAATTCACCCCTCCACTTT	CASSLNRGRNSPLHF
few	-	TRBV4-1	TRBJ2-3	TGCGCCAGCCCCACCCGCACAGATACGCAGTATTTT	CASPTRTDTQYF
-	TRBD1	TRBV28	TRBJ2-3	TGTGCCAGCAGTTCGGGACAGGTCACAGATACGCAGTATTTT	CASSSGQVTDTQYF
many	TRBD1	TRBV29-1	TRBJ1-2	TGCAGCGTTGAAGCAGGGGGAGGCTACACCTTC	CSVEAGGGYTF
few	TRBD2	TRBV7-9	TRBJ2-3	TGTGCCAGCAGCTCGTGGACTAGCGGGGTAACAGATACGCAGTATTTT	CASSSWTSGVTDTQYF
-	-	TRBV7-9	TRBJ1-4	TGTGCCAGCAGCCAACCGGGGCGGGCTAATGAAAAACTGTTTTTT	CASSQPGRANEKLFF
few	-	TRBV10-3	TRBJ2-1	TGTGCCATCAGTGGGGGGTTGTGGGACTACAATGAGCAGTTCTTC	CAISGGLWDYNEQFF
many	TRBD1	TRBV5-6	TRBJ1-2	TGTGCCAGCACCACCCTGACAGGGGACTCCTATGGCTACACCTTC	CASTTLTGDSYGYTF
few	-	TRBV7-9	TRBJ2-1	TGTGCCAGCAACGCTGGACTACCCTCCTACAATGAGCAGTTCTTC	CASNAGLPSYNEQFF
-	TRBD1	TRBV7-2	TRBJ2-3	TGTGCCAGCAGCGTCCGGGACAGGGGCACAGATACGCAGTATTTT	CASSVRDRGTDTQYF
-	TRBD1	TRBV5-5	TRBJ1-1	TGTGCCAGCAGCCTGGAGGGGGCGACTGAAGCTTTCTTT	CASSLEGATEAFF
-	-	TRBV6-1	TRBJ1-2	TGTGCCAGTCTGGCTAGGGAAACTTTAAACTATGGCTACACCTTC	CASLARETLNYGYTF
-	TRBD1	TRBV28	TRBJ2-5	TGTGCCAGCAGTTTACTTGGGACAGGTCAAGAGACCCAGTACTTC	CASSLLGTGQETQYF
many	-	TRBV7-9	TRBJ1-2	TGTGCCAGCAGCTTAGGTTTGAGCTACACCTTC	CASSLGLSYTF
-	-	TRBV5-1	TRBJ2-1	TGCGCCAGCGGGGGGCCGACCTACAATGAGCAGTTCTTC	CASGGPTYNEQFF
-	TRBD2	TRBV19	TRBJ2-1	TGTGCCAGTAGTCCCGAGCGGGGGATCTCCTACAATGAGCAGTTCTTC	CASSPERGISYNEQFF
-	-	TRBV6-5	TRBJ1-6	TGTGCCAGCAGTCTCGACAGGCCCCGAGGATCCTATAATTCACCCCTCCACTTT	CASSLDRPRGSYNSPLHF
many	-	TRBV10-3	TRBJ1-1	TGTGCCATCAGTGGGGGGATCAACACTGAAGCTTTCTTT	CAISGGINTEAFF
few	-	TRBV19	TRBJ2-7	TGTGCCAGTAGTATTGGAGGGTCCCGCGAGCAGTACTTC	CASSIGGSREQYF
-	-	TRBV12-3/TRBV12-4	TRBJ2-1	TGTGCCAGCAGCCCCCCAAGGGATGGCTACAATGAGCAGTTCTTC	CASSPPRDGYNEQFF
-	-	TRBV12-3/TRBV12-4	TRBJ2-6	TGTGCCAGCGGTTTGGGGTTCTCCTCTGGGGCCAACGTCCTGACTTTC	CASGLGFSSGANVLTF
few	-	TRBV3-1	TRBJ1-2	TGTGCCAGCAGCCAAGCACTGACTATAAGAGGGGATGGCTACACCTTC	CASSQALTIRGDGYTF
many	-	TRBV28	TRBJ2-7	TGTGCCAGTCTCTCCGGAGACGCCTACGAGCAGTACTTC	CASLSGDAYEQYF
many	-	TRBV20-1	TRBJ1-2	TGCAGTGCTAAGGGTCCCGGCAGGGAGAACTATGGCTACACCTTC	CSAKGPGRENYGYTF
few	-	TRBV9	TRBJ1-2	TGTGCCAGCAGGAATATGTTCAACTATGGCTACACCTTC	CASRNMFNYGYTF
-	-	TRBV3-1	TRBJ2-2	TGTGCCAGCAGCCAAAGTCCCGGGGCCACCGGGGAGCTGTTTTTT	CASSQSPGATGELFF
few	TRBD1	TRBV20-1	TRBJ1-1	TGCAGTGCCAACGGACAGGGGTGGGAAGCTTTCTTT	CSANGQGWEAFF
few	-	TRBV29-1	TRBJ2-7	TGCAGCGTCCGAGGGGACCCCCTAAGAAGCGAGCAGTACTTC	CSVRGDPLRSEQYF
-	-	TRBV10-3	TRBJ1-2	TGTGCCATCAGTGAGTCACAGGTTGGCCACACCTTC	CAISESQVGHTF
many	-	TRBV15	TRBJ2-5	TGTGCCACCAGCAGAGATGACATGTTGAGGACCCAGTACTTC	CATSRDDMLRTQYF
many	-	TRBV28	TRBJ1-1	TGTGCCAGCACCGATTTTTACGTGATACGACACACTGAAGCTTTCTTT	CASTDFYVIRHTEAFF
-	-	TRBV4-3	TRBJ2-3	TGCGCCAGCAGCCAAGATCGGTTTAGCGGACCCTCGGATACGCAGTATTTT	CASSQDRFSGPSDTQYF
-	-	TRBV4-2	TRBJ1-1	TGTGCCAGCAGCCTGGACCCAACTGAAGCTTTCTTT	CASSLDPTEAFF
many	TRBD1	TRBV4-1	TRBJ2-7	TGCGCCAGCAGCCAAGTGGGACAGACCTACGAGCAGTACTTC	CASSQVGQTYEQYF
few	-	TRBV6-6	TRBJ2-7	TGTGCCAGCAACCCCGGACCTAGCTACGAGCAGTACTTC	CASNPGPSYEQYF
few	-	TRBV3-1	TRBJ2-6	TGTGCCAGCAGCCAAGGGGTTCAGGGTGGCAACGTCCTGACTTTC	CASSQGVQGGNVLTF
few	-	TRBV7-9	TRBJ2-1	TGTGCCAGCAGTGCGCCGGGGGCTTACTCCTACAATGAGCAGTTCTTC	CASSAPGAYSYNEQFF
-	-	TRBV28	TRBJ2-7	TGTGCCAGCAGTCCCTGGACCAGGGAGGCCGAGCAGTACTTC	CASSPWTREAEQYF